This passage covers 17 T cell receptor beta chains from one sample sequenced in a study of CD8 T cells in Susac syndrome. RNA was extracted with the RNeasy kit, and a quantity of about 0.45 to 1 ug was reverse transcribed using random hexamers. Using its own MiXCR run on the immunoSEQ multiplex PCR reads, TCRdb lists one record per CDR3 protein. The sample has some 300,000 distinct CDR3 sequences, roughly 85% seen once. Sequences were obtained from CD8+ T cells from PBMCs. The receptors were sampled from a human donor with multiple sclerosis.

The rearrangement joins TRBV9 to TRBJ2-7; maybe TRBD1 (6 bases). V lost 5 bases and J lost 6, with 24 bases in between. Germline V CDR1 and CDR2: SGDLS, YYNGEE. The CDR3 is 16 residues long. The CDR3 DNA reads TGTGCCAGCAGTTGGATTCCCGGGACACACCCCTGCGAGCAGTACTTC. The encoded protein is CASSWIPGTHPCEQYF.

This clonotype was found once. V usage is TRBV23-1 and J usage is TRBJ1-5, with 7 bases identical to TRBD1. TRBV23-1 is recorded as an ORF, its role being uncertain. V trimming: 3 bases; J trimming: 14 bases; junction bases outside the gene matches: 16. The CDR3 length is 15 residues. The CDR3 DNA sequence: TGCGCCAGCAGTCAGCAAACGACAGGGCGGTTCATAAAGCATTTT. Protein product: CASSQQTTGRFIKHF.

The chain links TRBV28 to TRBJ1-6; D gene unclear. The V end was cut by 4 bases, the J end by 0 bases, with 19 bases between. Germline V gene lookup returns CDR1 MDHEN and CDR2 SYDVKM. The CDR3 sequence is 19 residues long. CDR3: CASSSSPGPISSYNSPLHF. CDR3 nucleotides: TGTGCCAGCAGTTCGTCACCGGGCCCTATAAGCTCCTATAATTCACCCCTCCACTTT.

This clonotype was seen more than once but under ten times. V gene TRBV27 combines with J gene TRBJ2-7; TRBD2 agrees at 7 bases. CDR1 and CDR2 from the germline V gene are MNHEY and SMNVEV (reference sequence). Trimming removed 2 bases from V and 3 bases from J; junction bases left unmatched: 4. The CDR3 has 14 amino acids. The CDR3 DNA reads as TGTGCCAGCAGTTTACAGGGAGGGAACTACGAGCAGTACTTC. It translates to CASSLQGGNYEQYF.

The chain combines TRBV2 with TRBJ2-7, with 9 bases identical to TRBD2. With V trimmed by 5 bases and J by 5 bases, 7 bases remained unmatched. This CDR3 is built from 14 residues. From germline, CDR1 is SNHLY and CDR2 FYNNEI. The CDR3 DNA is TGTGCCAGCAGTCCCCTAGCGGGATCCAACGAGCAGTACTTC. It encodes CASSPLAGSNEQYF.

This chain uses TRBV12-5 with TRBJ1-2, with 8 bases that match TRBD1. With 7 bases clipped from V and 2 bases from J, the junction kept 15 bases outside the gene matches. The germline V gene has CDR1 LGHNT and CDR2 FRNRAP. The CDR3 totals 17 residues. The CDR3: CASDAAWRQGLNYGYTF. For the CDR3, the DNA is TGTGCTAGTGATGCGGCATGGAGACAGGGGCTAAACTATGGCTACACCTTC.

Concerning this clonotype: This likely comes from a read error, as the CDR3 has no conserved phenylalanine or tryptophan at its end. The rearrangement uses TRBV5-1 and TRBJ2-7; TRBD1 matches 10 bases. Per the germline V gene, CDR1 is SGHRS and CDR2 is YFSETQ. Trimming cost V 4 bases and J 4 bases; bases outside gene matches: 5. The CDR3 spans 14 residues. CDR3 loop: CASSPGTGAYEQYL. Written as DNA, the CDR3 is TGCGCCAGCAGCCCCGGGACAGGGGCGTACGAGCAGTACCTC.

V usage is TRBV28 and J usage is TRBJ2-4, with TRBD1 as a possible D gene (6 bases). This CDR3 has 14 amino acids. The ends were cut back, 6 bases at V and 5 bases at J, with 14 bases in the middle. Per the germline V gene, CDR1 is MDHEN and CDR2 is SYDVKM. CDR3 DNA: TGTGCCAGCAGGCCCCGGGACAACGAAAACATTCAGTACTTC. Its protein is CASRPRDNENIQYF.

The V gene is TRBV20-1, the J gene TRBJ2-1; 9 bases line up with TRBD2. V was pared by 4 bases and J by 4 bases, with 5 bases of the junction left unmatched. From germline, CDR1 is DFQATT and CDR2 SNEGSKA (reference sequence). This CDR3 has 14 amino acids. The CDR3 here is CSAKGTSFYNEQFF. CDR3 DNA sequence: TGCAGTGCTAAGGGGACTAGCTTTTACAATGAGCAGTTCTTC.

The chain is built from TRBV9 and TRBJ2-2; 10 bases match TRBD2. J gave up 3 bases and V 0 bases, and 5 bases lay outside the gene matches. CDR3 length: 17 residues. Germline CDR1 and CDR2: SGDLS and YYNGEE. CDR3 loop: CASSVVLAGADTGELFF. DNA of the CDR3: TGTGCCAGCAGCGTAGTTCTAGCGGGAGCGGACACCGGGGAGCTGTTTTTT. Looking up the rest from reference TRBV9 and TRBJ2-2 gives the full variable domain: DSGVTQTPKHLITATGQRVTLRCSPRSGDLSVYWYQQSLDQGLQFLIQYYNGEERAKGNILERFSAQQFPDLHSELNLSSLELGDSALYFCASSVVLAGADTGELFFGEGSRLTVL.

The chain couples TRBV7-9 to TRBJ2-7; D may be TRBD1 (5 bases). The germline V gene has CDR1 SEHNR and CDR2 FQNEAQ (reference sequence). V was trimmed by 4 bases and J by 5 bases, leaving 15 bases between them. CDR3 length equals 14 residues. The CDR3 DNA is TGTGCCAGCAGCTCCCCAGGGTCATCCAACGAGCAGTACTTC. Protein sequence: CASSSPGSSNEQYF.

The J gene is TRBJ2-2, the V gene TRBV7-9, with 8 bases lining up with TRBD2. The V segment lost 7 bases and the J segment 1 base; nucleotides outside the gene matches: 8. The CDR3 spans 16 residues. The germline gives CDR1 SEHNR, CDR2 FQNEAQ (reference sequence). This CDR3 reads CASTDGAGGNTGELFF. Here the CDR3 DNA reads TGTGCCAGCACCGACGGCGCGGGAGGGAACACCGGGGAGCTGTTTTTT.

The V and J genes are TRBV6-4 and TRBJ2-2, with TRBD2 matching 10 bases. The CDR3 covers 15 residues. V dropped 4 bases and J dropped 4; count of bases not matched to a gene: 3. Germline values: CDR1 MRHNA, CDR2 SNTAGT. Here the CDR3 reads CASSAGTSVTGELFF. The CDR3 DNA reads as TGTGCCAGCAGTGCCGGGACTAGCGTCACCGGGGAGCTGTTTTTT.

The CDR3 DNA is TGTGCCAGCTCCGTGGCGGGAACCTACGAGCAGTACTTC. This codes for CASSVAGTYEQYF. V is TRBV27 and J is TRBJ2-7; tentatively, D is TRBD2 (6 bases). V lost 8 bases and J lost 2, with 13 bases in between. The CDR3 loop spans 13 amino acids. Germline CDR1 and CDR2: MNHEY and SMNVEV (reference sequence).

This clonotype was seen only a few times. The chain joins TRBV6-1 to TRBJ2-6; 8 bases are a match to TRBD1. This CDR3 is built from 16 residues. With V trimmed by 10 bases and J by 9 bases, 17 bases remained unmatched. The germline V gene has CDR1 MNHNS and CDR2 SASEGT. The CDR3 reads CAIRTDRGRNSNVLTF. The CDR3 bases are TGTGCCATCAGAACCGACAGGGGCCGCAATAGCAACGTCCTGACTTTC.

The chain couples TRBV19 to TRBJ1-1; D uncertain. The ends were cut back, 3 bases at V and 0 bases at J, with 11 bases in the middle. The CDR3 length is 15 residues. From germline, CDR1 is LNHDA and CDR2 SQIVND (reference sequence). CDR3 DNA sequence: TGTGCCAGTAGTATTGATTCCGAAATGAACACTGAAGCTTTCTTT. Residues: CASSIDSEMNTEAFF.

The chain has TRBV5-1 and TRBJ2-2, with 8 nucleotides matching TRBD2. The junction had 8 bases not matched to a gene; V was cut back by 0 bases and J by 4 bases. CDR3 size: 17 residues. Germline V CDR1 and CDR2: SGHRS, YFSETQ. CDR3 in amino acids: CASSLEPGLVFTGELFF. Here the CDR3 DNA reads TGCGCCAGCAGCTTGGAACCGGGACTAGTCTTCACCGGGGAGCTGTTTTTT.